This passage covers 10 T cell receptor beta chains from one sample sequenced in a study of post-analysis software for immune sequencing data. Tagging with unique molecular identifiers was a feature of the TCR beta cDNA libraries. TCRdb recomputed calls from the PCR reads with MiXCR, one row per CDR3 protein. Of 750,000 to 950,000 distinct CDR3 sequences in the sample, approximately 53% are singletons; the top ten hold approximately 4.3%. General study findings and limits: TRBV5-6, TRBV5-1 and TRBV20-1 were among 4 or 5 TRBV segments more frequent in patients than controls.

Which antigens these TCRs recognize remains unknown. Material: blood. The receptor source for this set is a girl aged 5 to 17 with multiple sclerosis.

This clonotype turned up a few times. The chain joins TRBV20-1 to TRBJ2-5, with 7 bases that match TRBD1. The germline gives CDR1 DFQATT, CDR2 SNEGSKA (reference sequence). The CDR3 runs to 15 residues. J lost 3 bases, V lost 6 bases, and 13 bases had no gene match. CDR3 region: CSARELGQVEETQYF. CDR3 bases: TGCAGTGCGCGAGAGCTCGGACAGGTTGAAGAGACCCAGTACTTC.

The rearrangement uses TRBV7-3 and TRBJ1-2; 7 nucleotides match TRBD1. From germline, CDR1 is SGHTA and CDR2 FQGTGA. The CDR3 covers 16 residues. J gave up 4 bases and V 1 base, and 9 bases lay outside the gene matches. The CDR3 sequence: CASSLNGPRDSYGYTF. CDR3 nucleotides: TGTGCCAGCAGCTTAAACGGTCCCCGGGACAGCTATGGCTACACCTTC.

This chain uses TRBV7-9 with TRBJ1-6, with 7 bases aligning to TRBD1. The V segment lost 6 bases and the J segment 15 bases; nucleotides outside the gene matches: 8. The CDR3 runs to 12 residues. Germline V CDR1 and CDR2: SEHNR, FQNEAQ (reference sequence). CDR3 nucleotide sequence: TGTGCCAGCAGGGGAGTGGGGACAGACCTCCACTTT. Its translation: CASRGVGTDLHF.

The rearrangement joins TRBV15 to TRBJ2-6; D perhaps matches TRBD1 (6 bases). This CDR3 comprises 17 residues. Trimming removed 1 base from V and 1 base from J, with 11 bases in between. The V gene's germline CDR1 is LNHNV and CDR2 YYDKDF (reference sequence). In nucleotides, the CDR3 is TGTGCCACCAGCAGAGTAACAGGGTCGTCTGGGGCCAACGTCCTGACTTTC. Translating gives CATSRVTGSSGANVLTF.

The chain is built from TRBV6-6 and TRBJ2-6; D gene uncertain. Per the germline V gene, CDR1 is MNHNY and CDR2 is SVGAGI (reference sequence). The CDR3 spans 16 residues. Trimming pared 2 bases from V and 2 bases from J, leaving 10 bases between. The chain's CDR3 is CASSYGAGPGANVLTF. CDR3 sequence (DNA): TGTGCCAGCAGTTACGGAGCCGGGCCTGGGGCCAACGTCCTGACTTTC.

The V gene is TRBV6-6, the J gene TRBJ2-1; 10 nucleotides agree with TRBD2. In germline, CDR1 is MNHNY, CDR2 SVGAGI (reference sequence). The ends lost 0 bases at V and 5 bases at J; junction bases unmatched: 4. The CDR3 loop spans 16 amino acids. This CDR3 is CASSYSPAGGDNEQFF. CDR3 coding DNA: TGTGCCAGCAGTTACTCTCCAGCGGGGGGGGACAATGAGCAGTTCTTC.

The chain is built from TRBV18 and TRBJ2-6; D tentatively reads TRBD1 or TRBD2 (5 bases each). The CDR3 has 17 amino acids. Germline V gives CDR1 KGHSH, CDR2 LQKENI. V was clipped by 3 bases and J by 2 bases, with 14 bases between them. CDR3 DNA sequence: TGTGCCAGCTCACCCTCAATTGGGGGAACTGGGGCCAACGTCCTGACTTTC. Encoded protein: CASSPSIGGTGANVLTF. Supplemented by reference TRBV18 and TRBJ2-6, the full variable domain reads NAGVMQNPRHLVRRRGQEARLRCSPMKGHSHVYWYRQLPEEGLKFMVYLQKENIIDESGMPKERFSAEFPKEGPSILRIQQVVRGDSAAYFCASSPSIGGTGANVLTFGAGSRLTVL.

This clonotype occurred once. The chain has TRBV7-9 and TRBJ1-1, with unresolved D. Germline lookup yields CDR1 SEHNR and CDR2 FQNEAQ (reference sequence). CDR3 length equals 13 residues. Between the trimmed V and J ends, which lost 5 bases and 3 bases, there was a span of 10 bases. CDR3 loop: CASSQPVYTEAFF. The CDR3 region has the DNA TGTGCCAGCAGCCAACCAGTTTACACTGAAGCTTTCTTT.

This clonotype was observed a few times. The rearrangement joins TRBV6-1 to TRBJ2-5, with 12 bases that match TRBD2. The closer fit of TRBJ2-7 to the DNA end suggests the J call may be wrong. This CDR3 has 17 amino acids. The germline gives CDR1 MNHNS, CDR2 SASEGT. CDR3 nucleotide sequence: TGTGCCAGCAGTGAACTTAAGCGACTAGCGGGAGCGGACGAGCAGTACTTC. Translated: CASSELKRLAGADEQYF.

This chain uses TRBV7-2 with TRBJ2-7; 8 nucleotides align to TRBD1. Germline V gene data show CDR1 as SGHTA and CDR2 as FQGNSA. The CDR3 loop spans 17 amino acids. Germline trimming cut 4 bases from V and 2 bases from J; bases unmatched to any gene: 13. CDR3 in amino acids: CASSSRGSGGFTYEQYF. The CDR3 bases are TGTGCCAGCAGCTCCAGGGGTTCAGGGGGCTTTACCTACGAGCAGTACTTC.